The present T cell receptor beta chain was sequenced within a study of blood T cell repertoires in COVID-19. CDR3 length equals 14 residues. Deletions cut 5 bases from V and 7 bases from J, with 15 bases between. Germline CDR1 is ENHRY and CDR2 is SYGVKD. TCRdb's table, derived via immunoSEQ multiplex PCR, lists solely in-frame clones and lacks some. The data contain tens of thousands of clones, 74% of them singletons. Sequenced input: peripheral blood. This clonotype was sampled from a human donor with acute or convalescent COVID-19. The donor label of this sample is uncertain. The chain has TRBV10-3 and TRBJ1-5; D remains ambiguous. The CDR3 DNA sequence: TGTGCCATCAGTTCTGCCGGGGATGGACAGCCCCAGCATTTT. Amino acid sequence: CAISSAGDGQPQHF.